A selection of T cell receptor beta chains follows, all from one sample in a study of control samples from healthy donors and cancer patients. The protocol was immunoSEQ multiplex PCR, while the TCRdb copy is restricted to in-frame clones and leaves out a portion. The sample lists approximately 82,000 clones; 70% to 90% were seen once. Material for sequencing was blood. The receptors stem from a man aged 45-60 years in good health. CDR3s include the opening cysteine and the closing phenylalanine or tryptophan. The D gene is left open where the match is weak. Some rows mark clone size as missing; the rest say once, few, many or name a class of expanded clone.

V gene	J gene	CDR3 length	clone size	D gene	CDR3 DNA	CDR3 protein
TRBV27	TRBJ2-7	15	.	TRBD2	TGTGCCAGCAGTTCTGGACTAGCGGGGATCTACGAGCAGTACTTC	CASSSGLAGIYEQYF
TRBV10-3	TRBJ2-3	18	.	.	TGTGCCATCAGTGAGCCGTATCGGACCGTCGGGAGCACAGATACGCAGTATTTT	CAISEPYRTVGSTDTQYF
TRBV27	TRBJ2-2	15	.	TRBD2	TGTGCCAGCAGTCACATGGGAGGGGTCACCGGGGAGCTGTTTTTT	CASSHMGGVTGELFF
TRBV4-3	TRBJ2-7	13	.	TRBD2	TGCGCCAGCAGCCAAGACGGGAGGGGCGAGCAGTACTTC	CASSQDGRGEQYF
TRBV5-8	TRBJ2-3	13	.	.	TGTGCCAGCAGCTTGACCAGCCTAGATACGCAGTATTTT	CASSLTSLDTQYF
TRBV9	TRBJ1-1	17	.	TRBD1	TGTGCCAGCAGCCGTGGGGGGACAGGGCAGGCGAACACTGAAGCTTTCTTT	CASSRGGTGQANTEAFF
TRBV13	TRBJ2-3	14	.	.	TGTGCCAGCAGCTTCCGGACAGACACAGATACGCAGTATTTT	CASSFRTDTDTQYF
TRBV19	TRBJ1-1	14	.	.	TGTGCCAGTAGTATGACGGGGACGAACACTGAAGCTTTCTTT	CASSMTGTNTEAFF
TRBV6-5	TRBJ2-5	13	.	TRBD1	TGTGCCAGCAGAAGGGACAGTAGGGAGACCCAGTACTTC	CASRRDSRETQYF
TRBV11-2	TRBJ1-3	19	.	.	TGTGCCAGCAGCCCAGGCGCATTGGGGGAGCCCGGCCGCAGGAACACCATATATTTT	CASSPGALGEPGRRNTIYF
TRBV2	TRBJ2-3	16	.	.	TGTGCCAGCAGTGAAGAAGGAGGGGGCGAATCAGATACGCAGTATTTT	CASSEEGGGESDTQYF
TRBV29-1	TRBJ2-2	14	.	.	TGCAGCGTTGAAGCCCCGCAAGAAACAGGGGAGCTGTTTTTT	CSVEAPQETGELFF
TRBV19	TRBJ2-4	18	.	TRBD1	TGTGCCAGTAGTATAGCTTTCAGGGGACAGGGGGACAAAAACATTCAGTACTTC	CASSIAFRGQGDKNIQYF
TRBV2	TRBJ1-2	13	few	.	TGTGCCAGCACGGCCCTCATCGAATCACAACAGGGCTTC	CASTALIESQQGF
TRBV9	TRBJ2-7	15	few	TRBD2	TGTGCCAGCAGCGGCCCCCTAGGACTAGCGAACGAGCAGTACTTC	CASSGPLGLANEQYF
TRBV5-1	TRBJ2-3	14	.	.	TGCGCCAGCAGCCAGCGGGCGAATACAGATACGCAGTATTTT	CASSQRANTDTQYF
TRBV5-1	TRBJ1-1	18	.	.	TGCGCCAGCAGCTTGTGGGGCCCCGGGGCTGCTAAGGACACTGAAGCTTTCTTT	CASSLWGPGAAKDTEAFF
TRBV12-5	TRBJ2-7	14	.	TRBD2	TGTGCTAGTAGCGCCGGGACTAGCGGCTACGAGCAGTACTTC	CASSAGTSGYEQYF
TRBV7-2	TRBJ2-5	10	.	.	TGTGCCAGGCACCAAGAGACCCAGTACTTC	CARHQETQYF
TRBV6-2/TRBV6-3	TRBJ1-2	14	.	TRBD1	TGTGCCAGCAGTGACACCGGGACAGACTATGGCTACACCTTC	CASSDTGTDYGYTF
TRBV5-1	TRBJ2-2	15	.	.	TGCGCCAGCAGCCCCGACAGGGGAGGGACCGGGGAGCTGTTTTTT	CASSPDRGGTGELFF
TRBV15	TRBJ2-2	17	.	TRBD1	TGTGCCACCAGCAGGGAGACAGGGGGAGAACGGTTCGGGGAGCTGTTTTTT	CATSRETGGERFGELFF
TRBV2	TRBJ2-7	13	.	.	TGTGCCAGCAGTAGGAGTACCTCCTACGAGCAGTACTTC	CASSRSTSYEQYF
TRBV6-2/TRBV6-3	TRBJ2-2	13	.	.	TGTGCCAGCAGCTCCCATCACACCGGGGAGCTGTTTTTT	CASSSHHTGELFF
TRBV12-3/TRBV12-4	TRBJ1-2	12	.	.	TGTGCCAGCAGAGGGGCAGACTATGGCTACACCTTC	CASRGADYGYTF
TRBV24-1	TRBJ1-2	15	.	TRBD1	TGTGCCACCAGTGATTCCGGACAGGGGCAGTATGGCTACACCTTC	CATSDSGQGQYGYTF
TRBV6-5	TRBJ1-4	13	.	TRBD1	TGTGCCAGCAGAGCCGGGACAGACGAAAAACTGTTTTTT	CASRAGTDEKLFF
TRBV7-8	TRBJ1-1	17	.	TRBD1	TGTGCCAGCAGCTTAGAGGGGCCCGGGACAGGGGTCACTGAAGCTTTCTTT	CASSLEGPGTGVTEAFF
TRBV6-5	TRBJ2-5	13	.	.	TGTGCCAGCAGTCTGGACTTCCAAGAGACCCAGTACTTC	CASSLDFQETQYF
TRBV5-4	TRBJ1-6	15	.	.	TGTGCCAGCAGCTTCGGACAGATAAATAATTCACCCCTCCACTTT	CASSFGQINNSPLHF
TRBV6-6	TRBJ1-4	16	.	TRBD1	TGTGCCAGCAGTTGGGCAGGGGGCGCTTCCGGTGAAAAACTGTTTTTT	CASSWAGGASGEKLFF
TRBV18	TRBJ1-1	15	.	.	TGTGCCAGCTCACGGTCCTCGGGGGCGGAGAATGAAGCTTTCTTT	CASSRSSGAENEAFF
TRBV7-3	TRBJ1-2	15	.	.	TGTGCCAGCAGAGGAGCAGGGACTTTAAACTATGGCTACACCTTC	CASRGAGTLNYGYTF
TRBV10-3	TRBJ2-5	13	.	.	TGTGCCATCAGCACCGGGATACAAGAGACCCAGTACTTC	CAISTGIQETQYF
TRBV24-1	TRBJ2-2	16	.	TRBD1	TGTGCCACCAGTGATTTCAGACAGGGTGAGACCGGGGAGCTGTTTTTT	CATSDFRQGETGELFF
TRBV5-6	TRBJ1-1	13	.	.	TGTGCCAGCAGCCCCACCTGGGGGACTGAAGCTTTCTTT	CASSPTWGTEAFF
TRBV11-3	TRBJ1-1	16	few	.	TGTGCCAGCAGGACCCGAGCCGGATCCATGAACACTGAAGCTTTCTTT	CASRTRAGSMNTEAFF
TRBV25-1	TRBJ1-1	13	.	.	TGTGCCAGCAGTGCCAAAATGAACACTGAAGCTTTCTTT	CASSAKMNTEAFF
TRBV10-1	TRBJ2-5	15	.	TRBD2	TGCGCCAGCGCTCCGGGACTAGCGGGCCAAGAGACCCAGTACTTC	CASAPGLAGQETQYF
TRBV5-1	TRBJ1-2	15	.	TRBD1	TGCGCCAGCAGCTTCACACCCGACAGGGACTATGGCTACACCTTC	CASSFTPDRDYGYTF
TRBV4-3	TRBJ1-4	15	.	.	TGCGCCAGCAGCCAAGAAACAGGGATTAATGAAAAACTGTTTTTT	CASSQETGINEKLFF
TRBV7-2	TRBJ2-7	13	many	.	TGTGCCAGCAGCTTAGCACTCAGGGGTGAGCAGTACTTC	CASSLALRGEQYF
TRBV5-1	TRBJ1-1	13	.	TRBD1	TGCGCCAGCAGCTCAGGGGGAAGGGTTGAAGCTTTCTTT	CASSSGGRVEAFF
TRBV13	TRBJ2-1	15	.	.	TGTGCCAGCAGCTTCAGGGTCGGCTCCTACAATGAGCAGTTCTTC	CASSFRVGSYNEQFF
TRBV5-5	TRBJ2-2	16	once	TRBD2	TGTGCCAGCAGCCAACCCCGGGGGGGATACACCGGGGAGCTGTTTTTT	CASSQPRGGYTGELFF
TRBV28	TRBJ1-4	14	.	TRBD1	TGTGCCAGCAGTTTGACAGGGACTGTTGAAAAACTGTTTTTT	CASSLTGTVEKLFF
TRBV3-1/TRBV3-2	TRBJ2-7	12	few	.	TGTGCCAGCAGCCAAGGAGCGGGTGTGCAGTACTTC	CASSQGAGVQYF